These 12 T cell receptor beta chains were sequenced from one sample in a study of T cells after yellow fever vaccination. MiXCR, applied by TCRdb to the 5' RACE reads, yields one record per CDR3 protein. Among some 340,000 distinct CDR3 sequences listed, over 8.5% were seen once. The source was CD4+ T cells sorted from PBMCs, collected 45 days after the yellow fever booster vaccination. The origin of the receptors is a man younger than 35 who received the YFV17D yellow fever vaccine.

This chain links TRBV7-6 with TRBJ1-2, with 7 bases lining up with TRBD1. The V and J ends lost 3 bases and 10 bases, in that order; junction bases with no gene match: 14. The CDR3 spans 15 residues. The germline V gene has CDR1 SGHVS and CDR2 FNYEAQ. CDR3 DNA: TGTGCCAGCAGCTTTTCCGGGAGACAGGGTGCCGACTACACCTTC. As protein: CASSFSGRQGADYTF.

The chain carries TRBV7-2 and TRBJ1-1; no definite D call. CDR3 length: 14 residues. The germline V gene has CDR1 SGHTA and CDR2 FQGNSA. Trimming stripped 1 base from V and 1 base from J, with 7 bases between. As DNA, the CDR3 is TGTGCCAGCAGCTTAGGACGGCAGAACACTGAAGCTTTCTTT. It translates to CASSLGRQNTEAFF.

This clonotype was seen at least ten times. The chain employs TRBV14 and TRBJ2-7; TRBD1 agrees at 9 bases. This CDR3 region has 16 residues. The J segment lost 7 bases and the V segment lost 4 bases, leaving 14 bases of the junction unmatched. CDR1 is SGHDN, CDR2 FVKESK, per germline. The CDR3 nucleotides are TGTGCCAGCAGCCCCCGGTCGGGGACAGGGTACGAAGAGCAGTACTTC. Amino acid sequence: CASSPRSGTGYEEQYF.

This clonotype has at least ten counts. V gene TRBV28 combines with J gene TRBJ1-4; no firm D call. Germline CDR1 reads MDHEN; CDR2 reads SYDVKM. The V end lost 4 bases, the J end lost 11 bases, and 11 bases lay between the germline ends. The CDR3 loop spans 12 amino acids. The CDR3 reads CASSSSHRKLFF. CDR3 nucleotides: TGTGCCAGCAGTTCGTCACATCGGAAACTGTTTTTT.

In this sample, this clonotype turned up a few times. The chain recombines TRBV7-2 with TRBJ1-1; no clear D gene. Germline assignment: CDR1 SGHTA and CDR2 FQGNSA. This CDR3 comprises 11 residues. V lost 6 bases to trimming and J lost 6 bases, with 8 bases between them. The chain's CDR3 is CASRRSSEAFF. The CDR3 DNA reads TGTGCCAGCAGACGAAGTTCTGAAGCTTTCTTT. Full variable domain (rest looked up from reference TRBV7-2 and TRBJ1-1): GAGVSQSPSNKVTEKGKDVELRCDPISGHTALYWYRQSLGQGLEFLIYFQGNSAPDKSGLPSDRFSAERTGGSVSTLTIQRTQQEDSAVYLCASRRSSEAFFGQGTRLTVV.

This clonotype was observed at least ten times. The chain uses TRBV7-2 and TRBJ2-1, with 14 nucleotides matching TRBD2. The CDR3 runs 15 residues. V trimming: 4 bases; J trimming: 7 bases; junction bases outside the gene matches: 3. CDR1 and CDR2 from the germline V gene are SGHTA and FQGNSA. DNA of the CDR3: TGTGCCAGCAGCTCTCGGACTAGCGGGGGGAATGAGCAGTTCTTC. This codes for CASSSRTSGGNEQFF.

V and J are TRBV11-3 and TRBJ2-7; D unclear. In germline, CDR1 is SGHNT, CDR2 YENEEA. Trimming shortened V by 0 bases and J by 2 bases, and 5 bases separated the two germline ends. The CDR3 totals 13 residues. Here the CDR3 reads CASSLDSAYEQYF. CDR3 sequence (DNA): TGTGCCAGCAGCTTAGACAGCGCCTACGAGCAGTACTTC.

J is TRBJ2-6 and V is TRBV2; D unresolved. With 9 bases removed from V and 2 bases from J, the gap between germline ends came to 11 bases. The CDR3 totals 14 residues. Germline V lookup: CDR1 SNHLY, CDR2 FYNNEI. The chain's CDR3 is CASVTPAGANVLTF. The CDR3 DNA reads as TGTGCCAGTGTCACTCCCGCTGGGGCCAACGTCCTGACTTTC.

This clonotype was seen many times. The V and J genes are TRBV6-6 and TRBJ2-7; the match to TRBD1 covers 8 bases. Germline CDR1 and CDR2: MNHNY and SVGAGI (reference sequence). V gave up 0 bases and J gave up 3 bases; unmatched junction bases: 4. This CDR3 has 15 residues. The CDR3 loop reads CASSYSGTGNYEQYV. CDR3 in DNA: TGTGCCAGCAGTTACTCCGGGACAGGCAACTACGAGCAGTACGTC.

The V call is TRBV20-1, the J call TRBJ2-7; 7 nucleotides agree with TRBD1. CDR1 and CDR2 from the germline V gene are DFQATT and SNEGSKA (reference sequence). After removal of 5 bases from V and 3 bases from J, the junction contained 16 bases not matched to a gene. This CDR3 has 16 amino acids. In nucleotides, the CDR3 is TGCAGTGCTGCTATACGGGGACAGAACCTCTACTACGAGCAGTACTTC. Amino acid sequence: CSAAIRGQNLYYEQYF.

This clonotype appeared a few times. V gene TRBV5-1 combines with J gene TRBJ1-1; D possibly corresponds to TRBD1 (5 bases). This CDR3 has 13 amino acids. Trimming removed 6 bases at V and 5 bases at J, with 14 bases between. Germline V lookup: CDR1 SGHRS, CDR2 YFSETQ. The DNA for the CDR3 is TGCGCCAGCAACGACTGGGGCGGGACTGAAGCTTTCTTT. It translates to CASNDWGGTEAFF.

This clonotype showed up just a few times. The chain joins TRBV7-2 to TRBJ2-2; 9 bases fit TRBD2. Germline values: CDR1 SGHTA, CDR2 FQGNSA. The CDR3 length is 16 residues. The ends lost 5 bases at V and 4 bases at J; junction bases unmatched: 8. The CDR3 DNA follows: TGTGCCAGCAGCGCCCAGCGGGGGGCGAGCACCGGGGAGCTGTTTTTT. Protein product: CASSAQRGASTGELFF. Supplemented by reference TRBV7-2 and TRBJ2-2, the full variable domain reads GAGVSQSPSNKVTEKGKDVELRCDPISGHTALYWYRQSLGQGLEFLIYFQGNSAPDKSGLPSDRFSAERTGGSVSTLTIQRTQQEDSAVYLCASSAQRGASTGELFFGEGSRLTVL.